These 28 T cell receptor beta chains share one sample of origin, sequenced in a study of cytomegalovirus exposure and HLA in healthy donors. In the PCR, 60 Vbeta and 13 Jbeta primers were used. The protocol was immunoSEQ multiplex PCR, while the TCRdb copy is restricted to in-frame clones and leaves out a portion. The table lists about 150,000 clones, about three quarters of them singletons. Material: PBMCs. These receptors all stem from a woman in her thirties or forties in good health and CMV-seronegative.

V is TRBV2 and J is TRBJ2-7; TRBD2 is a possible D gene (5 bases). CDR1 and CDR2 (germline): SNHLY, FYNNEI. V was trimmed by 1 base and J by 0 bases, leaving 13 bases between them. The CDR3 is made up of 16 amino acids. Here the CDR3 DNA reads TGTGCCAGCAGTGAAGACGGAACGGGGAGCTCCTACGAGCAGTACTTC. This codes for CASSEDGTGSSYEQYF.

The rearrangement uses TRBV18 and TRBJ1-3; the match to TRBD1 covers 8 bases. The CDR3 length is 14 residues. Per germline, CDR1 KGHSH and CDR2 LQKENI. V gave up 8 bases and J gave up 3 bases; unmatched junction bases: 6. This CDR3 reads CASGQGAIGNTIYF. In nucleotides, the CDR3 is TGTGCCAGCGGTCAGGGGGCAATTGGAAACACCATATATTTT.

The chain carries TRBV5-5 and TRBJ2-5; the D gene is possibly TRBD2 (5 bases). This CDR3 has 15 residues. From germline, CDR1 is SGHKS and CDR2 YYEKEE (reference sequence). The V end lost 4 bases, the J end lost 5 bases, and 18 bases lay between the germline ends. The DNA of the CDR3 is TGTGCCAGCAGCCCGCCGGGCCCGAGGGAGGAGACCCAGTACTTC. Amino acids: CASSPPGPREETQYF.

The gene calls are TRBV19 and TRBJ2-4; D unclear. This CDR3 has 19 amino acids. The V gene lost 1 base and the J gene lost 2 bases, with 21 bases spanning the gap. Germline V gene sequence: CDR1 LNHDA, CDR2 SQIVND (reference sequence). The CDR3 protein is CASSIGTPSAVSTKNIQYF. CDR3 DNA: TGTGCCAGTAGTATAGGCACCCCTTCGGCGGTCTCAACCAAAAACATTCAGTACTTC.

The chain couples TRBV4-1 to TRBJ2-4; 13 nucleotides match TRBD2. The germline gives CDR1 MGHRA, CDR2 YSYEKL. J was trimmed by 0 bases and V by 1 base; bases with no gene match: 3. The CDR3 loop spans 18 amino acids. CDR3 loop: CASSQGLAGGPAKNIQYF. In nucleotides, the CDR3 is TGCGCCAGCAGCCAAGGACTAGCGGGGGGCCCAGCCAAAAACATTCAGTACTTC.

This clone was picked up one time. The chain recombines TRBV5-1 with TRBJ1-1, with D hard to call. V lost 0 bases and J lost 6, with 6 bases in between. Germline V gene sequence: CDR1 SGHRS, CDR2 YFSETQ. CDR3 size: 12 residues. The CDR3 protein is CASSLESAEAFF. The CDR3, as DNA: TGCGCCAGCAGCTTGGAGTCAGCTGAAGCTTTCTTT. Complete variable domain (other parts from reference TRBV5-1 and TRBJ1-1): KAGVTQTPRYLIKTRGQQVTLSCSPISGHRSVSWYQQTPGQGLQFLFEYFSETQRNKGNFPGRFSGRQFSNSRSEMNVSTLELGDSALYLCASSLESAEAFFGQGTRLTVV.

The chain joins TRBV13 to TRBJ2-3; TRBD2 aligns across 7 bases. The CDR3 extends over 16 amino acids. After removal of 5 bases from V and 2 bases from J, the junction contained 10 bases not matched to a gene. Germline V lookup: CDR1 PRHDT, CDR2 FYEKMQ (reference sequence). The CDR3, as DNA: TGTGCCAGCAGCGACCTGACCGGGACTAACACAGATACGCAGTATTTT. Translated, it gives CASSDLTGTNTDTQYF.

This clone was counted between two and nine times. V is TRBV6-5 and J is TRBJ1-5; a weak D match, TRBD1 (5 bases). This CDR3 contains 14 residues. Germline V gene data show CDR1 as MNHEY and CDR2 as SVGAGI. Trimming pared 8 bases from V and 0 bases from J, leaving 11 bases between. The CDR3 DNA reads TGTGCCAGCGGTCTAGACAGTAGCAATCAGCCCCAGCATTTT. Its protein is CASGLDSSNQPQHF.

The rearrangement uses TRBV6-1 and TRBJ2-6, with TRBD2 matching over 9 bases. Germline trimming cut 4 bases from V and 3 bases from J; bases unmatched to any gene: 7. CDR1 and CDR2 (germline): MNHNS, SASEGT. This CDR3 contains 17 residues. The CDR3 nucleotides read TGTGCCAGCAGTGTTCTCGCGGGGGGGCATGGGGCCAACGTCCTGACTTTC. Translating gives CASSVLAGGHGANVLTF.

The CDR3 loop is CASSPPTRGLGTEAFF. In DNA form, the CDR3 reads TGTGCCAGCTCACCACCGACGCGGGGGTTGGGCACTGAAGCTTTCTTT. The V gene is TRBV18, the J gene TRBJ1-1; the D gene is possibly TRBD1 (5 bases). The germline V gene encodes CDR1 KGHSH and CDR2 LQKENI. Trimming took off 0 bases at V and 4 bases at J, with 15 bases between the two ends. There are 16 residues in the CDR3.

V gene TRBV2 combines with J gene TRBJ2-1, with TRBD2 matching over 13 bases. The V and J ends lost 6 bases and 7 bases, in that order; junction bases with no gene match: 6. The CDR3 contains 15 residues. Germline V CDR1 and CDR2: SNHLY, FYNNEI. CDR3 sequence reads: CASRRLAGGYNEQFF. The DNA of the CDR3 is TGTGCCAGCAGGAGACTAGCGGGGGGATATAATGAGCAGTTCTTC.

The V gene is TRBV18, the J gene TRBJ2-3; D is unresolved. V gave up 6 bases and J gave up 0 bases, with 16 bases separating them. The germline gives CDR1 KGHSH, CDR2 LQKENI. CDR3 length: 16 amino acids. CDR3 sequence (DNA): TGTGCCAGCTCCCCTGGGTCGGCGCGGAGCACAGATACGCAGTATTTT. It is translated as CASSPGSARSTDTQYF.

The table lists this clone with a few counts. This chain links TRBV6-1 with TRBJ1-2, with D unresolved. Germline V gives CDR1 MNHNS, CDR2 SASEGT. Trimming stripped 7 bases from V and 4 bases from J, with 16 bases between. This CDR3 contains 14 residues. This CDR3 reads CASTQVGVGYGYTF. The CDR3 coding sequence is TGTGCCAGCACCCAGGTCGGGGTGGGCTATGGCTACACCTTC.

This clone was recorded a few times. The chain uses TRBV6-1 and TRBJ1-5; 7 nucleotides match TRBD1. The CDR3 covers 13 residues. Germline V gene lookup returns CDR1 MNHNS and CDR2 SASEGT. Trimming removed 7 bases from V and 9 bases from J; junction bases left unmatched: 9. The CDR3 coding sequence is TGTGCCAGCAAAGAGGGGGCCCCAATGCCCCAGCATTTT. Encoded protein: CASKEGAPMPQHF.

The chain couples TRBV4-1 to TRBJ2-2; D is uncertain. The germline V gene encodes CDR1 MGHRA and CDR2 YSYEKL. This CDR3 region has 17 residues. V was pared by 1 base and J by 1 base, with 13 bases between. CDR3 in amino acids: CASSQGRGGRNTGELFF. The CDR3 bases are TGCGCCAGCAGCCAAGGGAGAGGTGGCAGGAACACCGGGGAGCTGTTTTTT.

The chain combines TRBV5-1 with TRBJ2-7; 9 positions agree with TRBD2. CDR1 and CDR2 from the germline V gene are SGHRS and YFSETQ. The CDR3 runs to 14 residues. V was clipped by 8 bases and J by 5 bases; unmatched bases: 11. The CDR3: CASTANGLANEQYF. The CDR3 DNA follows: TGCGCCAGTACGGCCAACGGACTAGCGAACGAGCAGTACTTC.

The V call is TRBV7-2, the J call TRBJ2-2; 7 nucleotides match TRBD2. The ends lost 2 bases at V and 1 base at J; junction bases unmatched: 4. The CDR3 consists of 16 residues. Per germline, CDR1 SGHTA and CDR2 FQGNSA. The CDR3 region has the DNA TGTGCCAGCAGCTTACGAAAGCGGGGGAACACCGGGGAGCTGTTTTTT. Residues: CASSLRKRGNTGELFF.

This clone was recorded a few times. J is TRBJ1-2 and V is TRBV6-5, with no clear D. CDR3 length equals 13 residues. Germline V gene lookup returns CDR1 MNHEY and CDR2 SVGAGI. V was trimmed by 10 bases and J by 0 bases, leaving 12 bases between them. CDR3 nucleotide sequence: TGTGCCACTCTCAAGGGAGCTAACTATGGCTACACCTTC. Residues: CATLKGANYGYTF.

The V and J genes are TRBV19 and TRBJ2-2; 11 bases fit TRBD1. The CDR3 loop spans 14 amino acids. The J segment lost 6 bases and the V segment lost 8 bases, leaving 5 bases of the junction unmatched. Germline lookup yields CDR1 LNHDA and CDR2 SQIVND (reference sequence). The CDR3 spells CASWTGGAAGELFF. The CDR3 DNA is TGTGCCAGTTGGACAGGGGGCGCCGCCGGGGAGCTGTTTTTT.

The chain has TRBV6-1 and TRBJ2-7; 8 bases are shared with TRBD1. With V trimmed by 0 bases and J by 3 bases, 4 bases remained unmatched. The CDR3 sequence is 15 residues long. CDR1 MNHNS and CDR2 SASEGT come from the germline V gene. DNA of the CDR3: TGTGCCAGCAGTGAAGCGGGACAGGCGATCTACGAGCAGTACTTC. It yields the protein CASSEAGQAIYEQYF.

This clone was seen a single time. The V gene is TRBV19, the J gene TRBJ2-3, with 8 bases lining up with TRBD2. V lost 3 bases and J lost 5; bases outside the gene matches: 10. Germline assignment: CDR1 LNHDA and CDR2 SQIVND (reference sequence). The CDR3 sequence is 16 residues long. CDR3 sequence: CASSMNRGGHQDTQYF. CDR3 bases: TGTGCCAGTAGTATGAACCGGGGGGGCCATCAAGATACGCAGTATTTT.

CDR3 loop: CASSEWGGRTEAFF. CDR3 sequence (DNA): TGTGCCAGCAGTGAGTGGGGGGGAAGGACTGAAGCTTTCTTT. This chain uses TRBV2 with TRBJ1-1; TRBD1 might be the D (5 bases). Trimming took off 3 bases at V and 5 bases at J, with 13 bases between the two ends. The germline V gene has CDR1 SNHLY and CDR2 FYNNEI. There are 14 residues in the CDR3.

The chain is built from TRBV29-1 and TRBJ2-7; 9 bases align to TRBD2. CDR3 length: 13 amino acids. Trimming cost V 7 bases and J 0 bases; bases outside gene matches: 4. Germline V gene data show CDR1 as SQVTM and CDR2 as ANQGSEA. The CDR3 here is CSADSGSSYEQYF. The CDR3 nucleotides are TGCAGCGCGGATAGCGGGAGCTCCTACGAGCAGTACTTC.

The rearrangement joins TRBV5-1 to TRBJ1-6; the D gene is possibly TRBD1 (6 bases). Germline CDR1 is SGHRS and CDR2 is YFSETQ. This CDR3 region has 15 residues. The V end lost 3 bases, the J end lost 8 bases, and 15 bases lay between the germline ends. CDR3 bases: TGCGCCAGCAGCTCAACAGGGCTTGATCATTCACCCCTCCACTTT. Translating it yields CASSSTGLDHSPLHF.

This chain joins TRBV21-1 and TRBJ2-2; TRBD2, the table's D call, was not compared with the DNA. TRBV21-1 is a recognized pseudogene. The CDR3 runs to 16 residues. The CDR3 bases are TGTGCCAGCAGCAAAATGGAGGGAATAGGTACCGGGGAGCTGTTTTTT. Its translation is CASSKMEGIGTGELFF.

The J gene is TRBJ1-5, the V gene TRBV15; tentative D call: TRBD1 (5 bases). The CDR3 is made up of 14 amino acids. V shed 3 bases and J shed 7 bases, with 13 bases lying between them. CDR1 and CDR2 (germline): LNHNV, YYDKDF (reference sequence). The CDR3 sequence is CATSSEGEYQPQHF. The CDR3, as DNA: TGTGCCACCAGCAGCGAAGGGGAATACCAGCCCCAGCATTTT.

In nucleotides, the CDR3 is TGTGCCAGCAGCCCGCAACACAACTACGAGCAGTACTTC. Translation gives CASSPQHNYEQYF. V and J are TRBV14 and TRBJ2-7; no definite D call. This CDR3 contains 13 residues. Germline values: CDR1 SGHDN, CDR2 FVKESK. V shed 4 bases and J shed 3 bases, with 10 bases lying between them.

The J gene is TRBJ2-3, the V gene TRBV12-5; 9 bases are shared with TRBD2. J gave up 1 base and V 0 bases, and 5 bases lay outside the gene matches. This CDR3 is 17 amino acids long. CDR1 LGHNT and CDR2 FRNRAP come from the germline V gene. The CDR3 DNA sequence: TGTGCTAGTGGTTTGGTAGGCCAGCGGGGGGGCACAGATACGCAGTATTTT. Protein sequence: CASGLVGQRGGTDTQYF.